The clone carrying this T cell receptor (beta chain) appeared a single time. The data originate from a study of blood T cell repertoires in COVID-19. CDR3 length: 16 amino acids. The germline CDR1 and CDR2 sequences are MDHEN and SYDVKM. V was shortened by 7 bases and J by 8 bases, with 24 bases between the two germline ends. Sequencing used immunoSEQ multiplex PCR; TCRdb keeps in-frame clones, though not all of them. This table has about 150,000 clones, about 73% appearing once. The receptor comes from an elderly man with acute or convalescent COVID-19. The sample comprised peripheral blood. The rearrangement uses TRBV28 and TRBJ1-5, with D possibly TRBD1 on 6 matching bases. CDR3 nucleotide sequence: TGTGCCAGCACCCCGAGAGGGGCAGGGGCCAGCAAGCCCCAGCATTTT. Protein: CASTPRGAGASKPQHF. Together with reference TRBV28 and TRBJ1-5, the CDR3 gives the full variable domain: DVKVTQSSRYLVKRTGEKVFLECVQDMDHENMFWYRQDPGLGLRLIYFSYDVKMKEKGDIPEGYSVSREKKERFSLILESASTNQTSMYLCASTPRGAGASKPQHFGDGTRLSIL.